The following is a TCR beta chain sequence with its context. Source study methods: Amplifying reference gene primers gave estimates of nucleated cell counts. Sequenced by immunoSEQ multiplex PCR; TCRdb stores in-frame clones only, minus some. Clonal size and the V and J genes are those of that table, whereas D and trimming came from the DNA. Of about 270,000 clones in the sample, around 84% are singletons; the top ten hold roughly 1.5%. This entry is derived from a study of blood T cell repertoires in COVID-19. Looking at the study overall: Acute-phase and convalescent COVID-19 samples originated in the United States, Italy and Spain. PBMCs, B-cell-depleted T cells, or T cells provided the cDNA or gDNA that made up the material.

The CDR3 runs 16 residues. V gave up 6 bases and J gave up 0 bases; unmatched junction bases: 6. Germline CDR1 reads SQVTM; CDR2 reads ANQGSEA. This clonotype was obtained from a human donor with COVID-19, enrolled during active disease. The donor label of this sample is uncertain. Sequencing was done on a sample of peripheral blood. The chain combines TRBV29-1 with TRBJ2-3; 13 bases fit TRBD2. This CDR3 reads CSVPGTSGASTDTQYF. The CDR3 bases are TGCAGCGTCCCCGGGACTAGCGGGGCTAGCACAGATACGCAGTATTTT.